One and the same sample provided the 9 T cell receptor beta chains below, sequenced in a study of pediatric ulcerative colitis. Measured with immunoSEQ multiplex PCR; TCRdb has only the in-frame clones, and not every one. The table shows tens of thousands of clones, with around 80% occurring only once. The sample consisted of blood. The receptors were sampled from a boy between 10 and 17 years old with moderate ulcerative colitis.

The sample holds a few counts of this clone. The chain couples TRBV5-1 to TRBJ1-5, with a weak D call TRBD1 (5 bases). Germline V gene lookup returns CDR1 SGHRS and CDR2 YFSETQ. The CDR3 length is 15 residues. V lost 4 bases, J lost 0 bases, and 11 bases lay in between. CDR3 bases: TGCGCCAGCAGCCCCGACAGCTATAGCAATCAGCCCCAGCATTTT. Protein sequence: CASSPDSYSNQPQHF.

The V call is TRBV10-3, the J call TRBJ2-7; 8 bases match TRBD1. Trimming cost V 8 bases and J 5 bases; bases outside gene matches: 5. This CDR3 is built from 12 residues. Germline CDR1 ENHRY, CDR2 SYGVKD. As DNA, the CDR3 is TGTGCCATCCAGGGGGCTGACCACGAGCAGTACTTC. Translation gives CAIQGADHEQYF.

The chain combines TRBV4-1 with TRBJ2-5; D is ambiguous. The CDR3 has 15 residues. Germline V gene data show CDR1 as MGHRA and CDR2 as YSYEKL. Trimming cost V 1 base and J 4 bases, with 13 bases left between them. CDR3 bases: TGCGCCAGCAGCCAAGGTTATAGTCTGCGAGAGACCCAGTACTTC. Translating it yields CASSQGYSLRETQYF.

The chain carries TRBV5-4 and TRBJ2-1; 9 nucleotides line up with TRBD2. This CDR3 region has 20 residues. Germline V lookup: CDR1 SGHNT, CDR2 YYREEE (reference sequence). Germline trimming cut 0 bases from V and 0 bases from J; bases unmatched to any gene: 13. CDR3 bases: TGTGCCAGCAGCTTGGGCGCGGGGGGGCTGTTTCTCAGCTCCTACAATGAGCAGTTCTTC. Amino acids: CASSLGAGGLFLSSYNEQFF.

The V and J genes are TRBV7-9 and TRBJ1-2, with D hard to call. Looked up from germline, CDR1 is SEHNR and CDR2 is FQNEAQ (reference sequence). The CDR3 covers 12 residues. V was shortened by 8 bases and J by 4 bases, with 11 bases between the two germline ends. The CDR3 DNA reads as TGTGCCAGCGGGGAGGCCCTCTATGGCTACACCTTC. Encoded protein: CASGEALYGYTF.

The chain uses TRBV5-1 and TRBJ2-7; D unresolved. Trimming pared 2 bases from V and 5 bases from J, leaving 17 bases between. The germline CDR1 and CDR2 sequences are SGHRS and YFSETQ. This CDR3 is built from 15 residues. The CDR3 loop is CASSFTSRNIHEQYF. The CDR3 nucleotides are TGCGCCAGCAGCTTCACCTCCAGGAATATACACGAGCAGTACTTC. The variable domain in full, with the rest retrieved from reference TRBV5-1 and TRBJ2-7, is KAGVTQTPRYLIKTRGQQVTLSCSPISGHRSVSWYQQTPGQGLQFLFEYFSETQRNKGNFPGRFSGRQFSNSRSEMNVSTLELGDSALYLCASSFTSRNIHEQYFGPGTRLTVT.

The chain carries TRBV19 and TRBJ2-6; D remains unclear. The CDR3 is 15 amino acids. V was shortened by 3 bases and J by 0 bases, with 6 bases between the two germline ends. Germline V gives CDR1 LNHDA, CDR2 SQIVND (reference sequence). The DNA for the CDR3 is TGTGCCAGTAGTATTTCCCACTCTGGGGCCAACGTCCTGACTTTC. Translated: CASSISHSGANVLTF.

The table lists this clone with a few counts. The chain has TRBV19 and TRBJ2-7, with D tentatively TRBD1 or TRBD2 (5 bases each). Germline-derived CDR1 and CDR2 are LNHDA and SQIVND (reference sequence). The germline V and J ends were trimmed by 3 bases and 0 bases, with 15 bases remaining between them. This CDR3 is built from 16 residues. CDR3 in amino acids: CASSIRGQPISYEQYF. The CDR3 DNA reads TGTGCCAGTAGTATCCGGGGCCAACCCATCTCCTACGAGCAGTACTTC.

The gene calls are TRBV5-1 and TRBJ2-2, with a weak D call TRBD1 (6 bases). Trimming removed 7 bases from V and 3 bases from J, with 13 bases in between. The CDR3 contains 14 residues. Germline V lookup: CDR1 SGHRS, CDR2 YFSETQ. DNA for the CDR3: TGCGCCAGCGGGCTGACAGGACACACCGGGGAGCTGTTTTTT. Translating gives CASGLTGHTGELFF. The full variable domain, in which reference TRBV5-1 and TRBJ2-2 provide the parts outside the CDR3, is KAGVTQTPRYLIKTRGQQVTLSCSPISGHRSVSWYQQTPGQGLQFLFEYFSETQRNKGNFPGRFSGRQFSNSRSEMNVSTLELGDSALYLCASGLTGHTGELFFGEGSRLTVL.